This TCR beta chain was sequenced during a study of T cell responses to AZD1222 COVID-19 vaccine. Sequencing was performed with immunoSEQ multiplex PCR; in TCRdb, only in-frame clones are kept and a portion is missing. The sample lists 50,000 to 70,000 clones; 75% to 90% were seen once. The germline V gene has CDR1 LNHDA and CDR2 SQIVND (reference sequence). The ends lost 4 bases at V and 1 base at J; junction bases unmatched: 13. This CDR3 has 20 amino acids. The material was peripheral blood, obtained on day 0 of MenACWY control vaccination. V and J are TRBV19 and TRBJ2-1; TRBD2 matches at 13 bases. This TCR was recovered from an adult in good health. The CDR3 here is CASSTRTSGRLGRSYNEQFF. CDR3 DNA: TGTGCCAGTAGTACCAGGACTAGCGGGAGACTGGGTCGATCCTACAATGAGCAGTTCTTC.